This T cell receptor beta chain was documented in a study of identical twins. Whole-study results and caveats: Twins' excess sharing was less marked for out-of-frame beta sequences.

TCRdb itself ran the 5' RACE reads through MiXCR, one entry per CDR3 protein. The repertoire holds roughly 1,500,000 distinct CDR3 sequences, with 32% as singletons. Germline V gene sequence: CDR1 SGHRS, CDR2 YFSETQ. CDR3 length: 17 amino acids. The trim removed 0 bases at V and 8 bases at J, leaving 13 bases unmatched. This clonotype turned up a few times. The antigen is undetermined. The rearrangement joins TRBV5-1 to TRBJ2-4; 8 nucleotides line up with TRBD1. Sequencing input: cord blood. The clonotype originates from a newborn girl in good health. The DNA for the CDR3 is TGCGCCAGCAGCTTGGTCGCCCAGGGGGCAGCGAGGGACATTCAGTACTTC. It is translated as CASSLVAQGAARDIQYF.